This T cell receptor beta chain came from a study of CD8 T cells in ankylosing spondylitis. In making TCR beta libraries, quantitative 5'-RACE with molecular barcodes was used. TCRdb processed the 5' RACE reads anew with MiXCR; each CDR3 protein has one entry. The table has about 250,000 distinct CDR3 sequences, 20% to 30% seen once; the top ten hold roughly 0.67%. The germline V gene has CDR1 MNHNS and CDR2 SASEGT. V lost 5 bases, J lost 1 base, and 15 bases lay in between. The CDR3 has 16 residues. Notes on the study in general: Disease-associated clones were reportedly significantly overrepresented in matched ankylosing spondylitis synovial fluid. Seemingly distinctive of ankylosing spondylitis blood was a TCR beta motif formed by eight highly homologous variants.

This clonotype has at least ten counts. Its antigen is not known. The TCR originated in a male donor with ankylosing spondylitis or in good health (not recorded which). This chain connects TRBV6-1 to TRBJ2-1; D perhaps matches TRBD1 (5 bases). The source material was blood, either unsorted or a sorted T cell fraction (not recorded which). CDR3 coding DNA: TGTGCCAGCAGTACCCAGGGTGCCCTGTCCTACAATGAGCAGTTCTTC. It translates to CASSTQGALSYNEQFF.